What follows are 6 T cell receptor beta chains derived from one specimen sequenced in a study of cytomegalovirus exposure and HLA in healthy donors. With 60 Vbeta and 13 Jbeta primers, the PCR was carried out. The data were produced by immunoSEQ multiplex PCR, yet TCRdb's version contains in-frame clones alone and is incomplete. The table includes 110,000 to 150,000 clones, 70% detected once. Sequenced: PBMCs. These receptors came from a woman aged 55 to 70 in good health and CMV-seropositive.

The chain couples TRBV10-3 to TRBJ2-1; TRBD2 matches at 13 bases. The CDR3 totals 16 residues. Trimming cost V 5 bases and J 5 bases; bases outside gene matches: 6. Germline CDR1 reads ENHRY; CDR2 reads SYGVKD. In DNA, the CDR3 is TGTGCCATCAGTTCTGGCGGGACTAGCGGGAACAATGAGCAGTTCTTC. This sequence encodes CAISSGGTSGNNEQFF.

The chain recombines TRBV28 with TRBJ1-2; the D gene is possibly TRBD1 (6 bases). This CDR3 has 15 amino acids. Germline CDR1 is MDHEN and CDR2 is SYDVKM. Trimming took 10 bases from V and 2 from J, leaving 20 bases between them. The DNA of the CDR3 is TGTGCCACCACGAAGGGGGGGGCTATGAACTATGGCTACACCTTC. It translates to CATTKGGAMNYGYTF.

The chain is built from TRBV7-8 and TRBJ2-7; 10 bases align to TRBD2. With V trimmed by 3 bases and J by 0 bases, 2 bases remained unmatched. Looked up from germline, CDR1 is SGHVS and CDR2 is FQNEAQ. There are 15 residues in the CDR3. CDR3 sequence (DNA): TGTGCCAGCAGCTTCCGGACTAGCGGCTCCTACGAGCAGTACTTC. Translating gives CASSFRTSGSYEQYF.

The chain couples TRBV19 to TRBJ2-7; a weak D match, TRBD2 (6 bases). The CDR3 length is 16 residues. Deletions cut 3 bases from V and 3 bases from J, with 18 bases between. CDR1 and CDR2 from the germline V gene are LNHDA and SQIVND (reference sequence). The DNA of the CDR3 is TGTGCCAGTAGTATGGGAGGTTCCAGGGCGGGCTACGAGCAGTACTTC. Translation gives CASSMGGSRAGYEQYF.

CDR3 nucleotides: TGTGCCAGCACTCCAACAAGTTCGGGTCAGCCCCAGCATTTT. Its translation: CASTPTSSGQPQHF. This chain uses TRBV6-5 with TRBJ1-5; D remains ambiguous. This CDR3 contains 14 residues. The V gene's germline CDR1 is MNHEY and CDR2 SVGAGI. Trimming pared 7 bases from V and 6 bases from J, leaving 16 bases between.

This clone is a singleton in its sample. This chain uses TRBV13 with TRBJ2-5, with a possible D match to TRBD1 (6 bases). Between the trimmed V and J ends, which lost 4 bases and 4 bases, there was a span of 19 bases. Germline CDR1 is PRHDT and CDR2 is FYEKMQ (reference sequence). CDR3 length equals 16 residues. This CDR3 reads CASSSVNRASVETQYF. CDR3 coding DNA: TGTGCCAGCAGCTCAGTAAACAGGGCCTCCGTAGAGACCCAGTACTTC.